This TCR beta chain was retrieved from a study of vaccination and CD4 T cells after COVID-19 (dated by TCRdb to the early 2020s). About the study as a whole: In the convalescent cohort there were six males and four females, among whom were two Hispanic individuals, seven Caucasians, two Asians and one multiracial person. In approximately eleven COVID-19 convalescent patients and a handful of infection-naive healthy vaccine recipients, the spike-specific CD4+ TCR repertoire before mRNA vaccination was compared with the repertoire after mRNA vaccination. Control cultures received a CEFX viral epitope pool as the positive control, an HIV-1 Nef peptide pool as the negative control, or no peptide. Each participant got two doses of either the Pfizer-BioNTech BNT162b2 vaccine (n=8) or the Moderna mRNA-1273 vaccine (n=2). The time from the second vaccine dose to post-vaccine blood sampling had a median of roughly 77 days and ranged from roughly 13 to 241 days. Post-COVID blood samples from convalescent patients were collected a median of approximately 100 days after diagnosis, with a range of 35 to 161 days. Culture stimuli were overlapping spike peptide pools from SARS-CoV-2 and from the common cold coronaviruses HCoV-NL63, HCoV-OC43 and HCoV-229E. What the study reported, not specific to this receptor: Relatively few convalescent patients were included in the study, and early timepoints after natural infection were not analyzed. Nearly all vaccine-specific clones in convalescent patients (304 of 307) were mono-reactive for SARS-CoV-2 spike rather than cross-reactive with common cold coronaviruses. An increase in the median number of SARS-CoV-2-reactive clonotypes from approximately 21 after infection to a few dozen after vaccination was observed, but the change was not found to be significant. Among convalescent patients, a median about 86% of the SARS-CoV-2-reactive clones seen after vaccination appeared only after vaccination, which suggests priming specific to the vaccine.

The treatment or condition label for this specimen denotes: approximately nine-day PBMC culture with coronavirus spike peptide pools or control peptides (ViraFEST assay). To expand antigen-specific T cells with peptide pools and then pick out the expanded clonotypes through TCR sequencing, the study relied on the ViraFEST assay. Negative nucleocapsid antibody tests taken both before and after vaccination confirmed that the healthy vaccine recipients had no prior SARS-CoV-2 infection. PBMCs were cultured at around 2 million per well in IMDM supplemented with about 5% human AB serum and roughly 10 IU/ml IL-2, with approximately 9.2 ug/ml peptide pools added. Half of the culture medium was replaced with fresh IL-2-containing medium on days 3 and 7. CD4+ T cells were isolated after approximately ten days of culture through negative selection using the EasySep CD4+ T cell isolation kit. Ficoll-Paque Plus gradient centrifugation was used to isolate PBMCs from whole blood, and the isolated PBMCs were then either used fresh or cryopreserved at -140C. Each culture condition was generally run in triplicate wells.

According to the germline V gene, CDR1 reads SGHTA and CDR2 reads FQGNSA. From V the trimming removes 6 bases and from J it removes 5 bases, while the gene matches leave 12 bases of the junction unaccounted for. The CDR3 covers 16 residues, taking in both the cysteine and the phenylalanine. The only DNA kept is the CDR3, 48 bases in frame from the first base. Preparation of the library involved PCR. TCR sequencing of DNA from cultured CD4+ T cells used the Oncomine TCR Beta short-read assay at the Johns Hopkins FTIC core. Genomic DNA was extracted from the cultured CD4+ T cells with the QIAamp micro DNA kit. Oncomine TCR Beta libraries made from cultured CD4+ T cells were pooled using unique dual indexes and sequenced on an Illumina iSeq 100. The source study handled its data this way. Non-productive sequences were removed, and CDR3s not starting with C, not ending with F or W, or shorter than 7 amino acids were discarded. Antigen-specific clonotypes were identified with the MANAFEST web application by comparing peptide-stimulated wells with reference and other culture wells. To be called positive, a clone needed an FDR below 0.05, an odds ratio above 5, and a productive frequency above 0.1% in at least two of three replicate wells. A clonotype was classed as cross-reactive if the clonotype showed significant expansion both in SARS-CoV-2 spike wells and in at least one common cold coronavirus spike condition. Similarity between CDR3 sequences was evaluated in R version 3.6.1 using Levenshtein distances (stringdist) and unrooted phylogenetic trees (ape). Starting from the raw public reads, TCRdb applied fastp trimming at Q25, assembled clones with MiXCR and retained in-frame beta chains. Duplicate CDR3 protein sequences are folded into a single record with the most common DNA and genes. The V and J calls reflect TCRdb's pipeline rather than the authors' work. The sample table lists 20,000 to 25,000 distinct CDR3 sequences, 40% to 50% of them with a count of one. The top ten clones comprise approximately 20% of the sample.

Concerning this clonotype itself: Its antigen is still unknown. No qualities accompany the bases; no much larger clone lies one base away.

The sequence derives from a human donor who received a COVID-19 vaccine. The sequences come from CD4+ T cells from blood, cultured in vitro, collected before SARS-CoV-2 vaccination. This chain joins TRBV7-2 to TRBJ2-5; a stretch of 10 junction bases matches TRBD2. The nucleotide sequence reads as follows: TGTGCCAGCAGAGTTTGGAGCGGGGGGGCCGAGGAGACCCAGTACTTC. Protein translation: CASRVWSGGAEETQYF. The variable domain in full, with residues beyond the CDR3 obtained from the reference TRBV7-2 and TRBJ2-5 genes, is GAGVSQSPSNKVTEKGKDVELRCDPISGHTALYWYRQSLGQGLEFLIYFQGNSAPDKSGLPSDRFSAERTGGSVSTLTIQRTQQEDSAVYLCASRVWSGGAEETQYFGPGTRLLVL.